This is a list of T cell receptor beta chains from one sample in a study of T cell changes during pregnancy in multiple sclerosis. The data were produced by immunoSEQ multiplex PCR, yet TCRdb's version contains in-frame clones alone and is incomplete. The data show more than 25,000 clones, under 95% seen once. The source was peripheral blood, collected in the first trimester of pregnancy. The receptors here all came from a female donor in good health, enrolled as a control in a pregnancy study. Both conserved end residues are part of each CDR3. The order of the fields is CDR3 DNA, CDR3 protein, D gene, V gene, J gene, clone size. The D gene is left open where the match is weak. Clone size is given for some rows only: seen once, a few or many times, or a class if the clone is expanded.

CDR3nt: TGTGCCAGCAGAGATTGGGGCAGCGTTAACTATGGCTACACCTTC; CDR3aa: CASRDWGSVNYGYTF; d_gene: .; v_gene: TRBV6-1; j_gene: TRBJ1-2; abundance: .
CDR3nt: TGTGCCAGTAGCCCCTCGTTCGGTCGGTCCTACAATGAGCAGTTCTTC; CDR3aa: CASSPSFGRSYNEQFF; d_gene: .; v_gene: TRBV19; j_gene: TRBJ2-1; abundance: .
CDR3nt: TGTGCCTGTATGGGGGGGGCAGGTGGATCAACTAATGAAAAACTGTTTTTT; CDR3aa: CACMGGAGGSTNEKLFF; d_gene: .; v_gene: TRBV7-9; j_gene: TRBJ1-4; abundance: .
CDR3nt: TGTGCCAGCAGAAGACTAGCGGGAGACTACAATGAGCAGTTCTTC; CDR3aa: CASRRLAGDYNEQFF; d_gene: TRBD2; v_gene: TRBV6-1; j_gene: TRBJ2-1; abundance: .
CDR3nt: TGTGCCAGCAGTGAGGTTGGAGGTTCACCCCTCCACTTT; CDR3aa: CASSEVGGSPLHF; d_gene: .; v_gene: TRBV2; j_gene: TRBJ1-6; abundance: .
CDR3nt: TGTGCCAGCAGGAAAGGACTAGCGGAGCGGGAGACCCAGTACTTC; CDR3aa: CASRKGLAERETQYF; d_gene: TRBD2; v_gene: TRBV5-4; j_gene: TRBJ2-5; abundance: .
CDR3nt: TGTGCCAGATATGGGCACACAGGGCGCGCTGAAGCTTTCTTT; CDR3aa: CARYGHTGRAEAFF; d_gene: .; v_gene: TRBV2; j_gene: TRBJ1-1; abundance: .
CDR3nt: TGTGCCAGCACGGCACCCCGAGGTCCCCTCCACTTT; CDR3aa: CASTAPRGPLHF; d_gene: .; v_gene: TRBV28; j_gene: TRBJ1-6; abundance: few
CDR3nt: TGTGCCTGGAGTAGAGCGGGAGGGCCGTACGAGCAGTACTTC; CDR3aa: CAWSRAGGPYEQYF; d_gene: TRBD2; v_gene: TRBV30; j_gene: TRBJ2-7; abundance: .
CDR3nt: TGTGCCAGCAGCTTTAGTAGCGGGAGGGACGGTGAGCAGTTCTTC; CDR3aa: CASSFSSGRDGEQFF; d_gene: TRBD2; v_gene: TRBV7-2; j_gene: TRBJ2-1; abundance: .
CDR3nt: TGTGCCAGCAGCTCTAGGACAGGGGGCAACTATGGCTACACCTTC; CDR3aa: CASSSRTGGNYGYTF; d_gene: TRBD1; v_gene: TRBV7-2; j_gene: TRBJ1-2; abundance: .
CDR3nt: TGTGCCAGCAGCCATGGGACAGCAACTAATGAAAAACTGTTTTTT; CDR3aa: CASSHGTATNEKLFF; d_gene: TRBD1; v_gene: TRBV7-9; j_gene: TRBJ1-4; abundance: .
CDR3nt: TGTGCCACCTCGACCGGGACAGGAAACAATGAGCAGTTCTTC; CDR3aa: CATSTGTGNNEQFF; d_gene: TRBD1; v_gene: TRBV10-3; j_gene: TRBJ2-1; abundance: .
CDR3nt: TGTGCCAGCAGATCGACAGGCCTGCTGTATTTT; CDR3aa: CASRSTGLLYF; d_gene: .; v_gene: TRBV2; j_gene: TRBJ2-3; abundance: .
CDR3nt: TGTGCCAGCAGCCATGAGGACCAGGGAAGTAATCAGCCCCAGCATTTT; CDR3aa: CASSHEDQGSNQPQHF; d_gene: .; v_gene: TRBV4-2; j_gene: TRBJ1-5; abundance: .
CDR3nt: TGTGCTAGTGGTTTGGTATCTGGGACACCCAACACTGAAGCTTTCTTT; CDR3aa: CASGLVSGTPNTEAFF; d_gene: .; v_gene: TRBV12-5; j_gene: TRBJ1-1; abundance: .
CDR3nt: TGTGCCAGCAGTTTAGGGACAGGGGCCTATGAAGCTTTCTTT; CDR3aa: CASSLGTGAYEAFF; d_gene: TRBD1; v_gene: TRBV27; j_gene: TRBJ1-1; abundance: .
CDR3nt: TGTGCCAGCAGCTTGGGAGTAGGGGGCTTGCCTGGAAACACCATATATTTT; CDR3aa: CASSLGVGGLPGNTIYF; d_gene: TRBD1; v_gene: TRBV5-6; j_gene: TRBJ1-3; abundance: .
CDR3nt: TGTGCCAGCAGCCAAAGACTAGCGGGAGCCACAGGAGCAGATACGCAGTATTTT; CDR3aa: CASSQRLAGATGADTQYF; d_gene: TRBD2; v_gene: TRBV14; j_gene: TRBJ2-3; abundance: .
CDR3nt: TGTGCCTGGAGTTACGACAGGGGGTATGGCTACACCTTC; CDR3aa: CAWSYDRGYGYTF; d_gene: TRBD1; v_gene: TRBV30; j_gene: TRBJ1-2; abundance: .
CDR3nt: TGTGCCAGCAGGGACAGGCAGGAGACCCAGTACTTC; CDR3aa: CASRDRQETQYF; d_gene: TRBD1; v_gene: TRBV2; j_gene: TRBJ2-5; abundance: once
CDR3nt: TGTGCCAGCAGCCAGGGACAGAGGGAAGATACGCAGTATTTT; CDR3aa: CASSQGQREDTQYF; d_gene: TRBD1; v_gene: TRBV7-9; j_gene: TRBJ2-3; abundance: .
CDR3nt: TGTGCCTGGAGGCAGCAAGAGACCCAGTACTTC; CDR3aa: CAWRQQETQYF; d_gene: .; v_gene: TRBV30; j_gene: TRBJ2-5; abundance: once
CDR3nt: TGTGCCAGCAGTAGAGCGGGGGGGCCGGAGGAGACCCAGTACTTC; CDR3aa: CASSRAGGPEETQYF; d_gene: TRBD2; v_gene: TRBV6-1; j_gene: TRBJ2-5; abundance: .
CDR3nt: TGTGCCAGCAGCTCGAGGGGAAACACCATATATTTT; CDR3aa: CASSSRGNTIYF; d_gene: .; v_gene: TRBV11-2; j_gene: TRBJ1-3; abundance: .
CDR3nt: TGTGCCAGCAGTGAACGCGGGAATGAGCAGTTCTTC; CDR3aa: CASSERGNEQFF; d_gene: .; v_gene: TRBV2; j_gene: TRBJ2-1; abundance: .
CDR3nt: TGTGCTAGTGGCTCTGGCACGGGCGGGGAGCTGTTTTTT; CDR3aa: CASGSGTGGELFF; d_gene: .; v_gene: TRBV12-5; j_gene: TRBJ2-2; abundance: .
CDR3nt: TGTGCCAGCAGCTTAGAGGGGGGGCAAAATGAGCAGTTCTTC; CDR3aa: CASSLEGGQNEQFF; d_gene: .; v_gene: TRBV11-3; j_gene: TRBJ2-1; abundance: .
CDR3nt: TGTGCCAGCAGTTCCACATGGACTGCTGAGGGCCCTGGGGCCAACGTCCTGACTTTC; CDR3aa: CASSSTWTAEGPGANVLTF; d_gene: .; v_gene: TRBV27; j_gene: TRBJ2-6; abundance: .
CDR3nt: TGTGCCAGCAGTTGGCGACAGTCCTACGAGCAGTACTTC; CDR3aa: CASSWRQSYEQYF; d_gene: .; v_gene: TRBV6-5; j_gene: TRBJ2-7; abundance: once
CDR3nt: TGTGCCAGCAGCTTAAATCGAGTAGCGGGGGGCGAGAGGAATGAGCAGTTCTTC; CDR3aa: CASSLNRVAGGERNEQFF; d_gene: TRBD2; v_gene: TRBV7-9; j_gene: TRBJ2-1; abundance: once
CDR3nt: TGTGCCAGCAGCTTAGGATCGACAGCCTACGAGCAGTACTTC; CDR3aa: CASSLGSTAYEQYF; d_gene: .; v_gene: TRBV7-2; j_gene: TRBJ2-7; abundance: once
CDR3nt: TGTGCCAGCAGTGACGAAGAGGGGGCGACAGATACGCAGTATTTT; CDR3aa: CASSDEEGATDTQYF; d_gene: TRBD1; v_gene: TRBV6-4; j_gene: TRBJ2-3; abundance: .
CDR3nt: TGTGCCACCAGGGCTAGCGGGATCGGCTCCTACAATGAGCAGTTCTTC; CDR3aa: CATRASGIGSYNEQFF; d_gene: TRBD2; v_gene: TRBV15; j_gene: TRBJ2-1; abundance: .
CDR3nt: TGTGCCAGCAGCTTAGTGGGAGGGAACACTGAAGCTTTCTTT; CDR3aa: CASSLVGGNTEAFF; d_gene: .; v_gene: TRBV7-8; j_gene: TRBJ1-1; abundance: .
CDR3nt: TGTGCCAGCAGCCAGAGCGGGGCCACAGATACGCAGTATTTT; CDR3aa: CASSQSGATDTQYF; d_gene: TRBD2; v_gene: TRBV14; j_gene: TRBJ2-3; abundance: .
CDR3nt: TGTGCCAGCAGCGGCCGGGACAGGGTTGGGTCAGATACGCAGTATTTT; CDR3aa: CASSGRDRVGSDTQYF; d_gene: TRBD1; v_gene: TRBV16; j_gene: TRBJ2-3; abundance: .
CDR3nt: TGTGCCAGCAGTCGGATAGCGGGAGGCCTTACCTACAATGAGCAGTTCTTC; CDR3aa: CASSRIAGGLTYNEQFF; d_gene: TRBD2; v_gene: TRBV2; j_gene: TRBJ2-1; abundance: .
CDR3nt: TGTGCCAGCAGTTACTTTCGGGACAGGGCCGGACGTGAGCAGTTCTTC; CDR3aa: CASSYFRDRAGREQFF; d_gene: TRBD1; v_gene: TRBV6-5; j_gene: TRBJ2-1; abundance: .
CDR3nt: TGTGCCAGTAAAGGGGGAAACACTGAAGCTTTCTTT; CDR3aa: CASKGGNTEAFF; d_gene: .; v_gene: TRBV6-6; j_gene: TRBJ1-1; abundance: .
CDR3nt: TGCGCCAGCAGCTTGGTGGCAGGGGGCGTAACCGGGGAGCTGTTTTTT; CDR3aa: CASSLVAGGVTGELFF; d_gene: TRBD1; v_gene: TRBV5-1; j_gene: TRBJ2-2; abundance: .
CDR3nt: TGTGCCAGCAGACCAGGGGGCAATCAGCCCCAGCATTTT; CDR3aa: CASRPGGNQPQHF; d_gene: .; v_gene: TRBV27; j_gene: TRBJ1-5; abundance: .
CDR3nt: TGCGCCAGCAGCCGGGACAGGGAGTATGGCTACACCTTC; CDR3aa: CASSRDREYGYTF; d_gene: TRBD1; v_gene: TRBV4-1; j_gene: TRBJ1-2; abundance: once
CDR3nt: TGTGCCAGCAAACCGCTTTGGTCAGGGGGCGGGTTTAATGAAAAACTGTTTTTT; CDR3aa: CASKPLWSGGGFNEKLFF; d_gene: TRBD1; v_gene: TRBV19; j_gene: TRBJ1-4; abundance: .
CDR3nt: TGTGCCAGCTCACCACCGAGAAGAGTCTCTGGAAACACCATATATTTT; CDR3aa: CASSPPRRVSGNTIYF; d_gene: .; v_gene: TRBV18; j_gene: TRBJ1-3; abundance: .
CDR3nt: TGCAGCGTATCAGCGGGGGTAAGGGACGAGTCTGGAAACACCATATATTTT; CDR3aa: CSVSAGVRDESGNTIYF; d_gene: .; v_gene: TRBV29-1; j_gene: TRBJ1-3; abundance: .
CDR3nt: TGCGCCAGCAGTTCTCTAGCCACAGATACGCAGTATTTT; CDR3aa: CASSSLATDTQYF; d_gene: .; v_gene: TRBV5-1; j_gene: TRBJ2-3; abundance: .
CDR3nt: TGTGCCAGCAGTCCCCCGTCCGCGGGCGCGACCGGCTACACCTTC; CDR3aa: CASSPPSAGATGYTF; d_gene: .; v_gene: TRBV25-1; j_gene: TRBJ1-2; abundance: .
CDR3nt: TGTGCCAGCTCACTGTTCGACAGGGTTGGAAACACCATATATTTT; CDR3aa: CASSLFDRVGNTIYF; d_gene: TRBD1; v_gene: TRBV18; j_gene: TRBJ1-3; abundance: .
CDR3nt: TGTGCTGGGTGGCGGGGTGGGTCCCAAGAGACCCAGTACTTC; CDR3aa: CAGWRGGSQETQYF; d_gene: .; v_gene: TRBV5-4; j_gene: TRBJ2-5; abundance: .
CDR3nt: TGTGCCAGCAGCGACAGACAACGGGAGGGCGAGCAGTACTTC; CDR3aa: CASSDRQREGEQYF; d_gene: TRBD2; v_gene: TRBV7-9; j_gene: TRBJ2-7; abundance: .
CDR3nt: TGTGCCAGCAGCTCGTTCTTGTCCCATGAGCAGTTCTTC; CDR3aa: CASSSFLSHEQFF; d_gene: .; v_gene: TRBV7-2; j_gene: TRBJ2-1; abundance: .
CDR3nt: TGTGCCAGCAGTGCGGTAGCGGGAGGGTCTTACAATGAGCAGTTCTTC; CDR3aa: CASSAVAGGSYNEQFF; d_gene: TRBD2; v_gene: TRBV6-1; j_gene: TRBJ2-1; abundance: .